The table lists the clone carrying this T cell receptor beta chain with many counts. This sample was included in a study of Graves' ophthalmopathy and Graves' hyperthyroidism. Researchers took RNA transcripts and amplified TCR beta CDR3 regions from them. Investigators did first-round RT-PCR with HTBI primers, then second-round multiplex PCR. TCRdb recomputed calls from the multiplex PCR reads with MiXCR, one row per CDR3 protein. The table includes some 360,000 distinct CDR3 sequences, about a sixth detected once. The junction had 14 bases not matched to a gene; V was cut back by 3 bases and J by 0 bases. Germline CDR1 reads ENHRY; CDR2 reads SYGVKD. CDR3 size: 18 residues. People with hyperthyroidism were aged 18 to 65 and newly diagnosed, under 2 months' duration. The PBMCs had their origin in approximately 10 ml of fresh peripheral blood.

The V call is TRBV10-3, the J call TRBJ2-7, with TRBD1 matching over 7 bases. This TCR was recovered from an adult woman with stable Graves' hyperthyroidism. Sequenced material: peripheral blood. The CDR3 loop reads CAISDSPTRQGASYEQYF. In nucleotides, the CDR3 is TGTGCCATCAGTGATAGTCCCACCCGACAGGGAGCCTCCTACGAGCAGTACTTC.